This entry is about one T cell receptor (beta chain). The antigen is unknown. This sample is part of a study of cytomegalovirus exposure and HLA in healthy donors. Everyone who donated was a healthy bone marrow donor. At the time of sampling, donors were nominally healthy, though unrecorded immune exposures were likely. PCR involved 60 Vbeta and 13 Jbeta primers. Sequencing was performed with immunoSEQ multiplex PCR; in TCRdb, only in-frame clones are kept and a portion is missing. The repertoire holds around 120,000 clones, with around 80% as singletons. General study results and limits: TCR beta sequences reportedly predicted most subjects' HLA-A and HLA-B alleles accurately. Exclusion applied to some V segments, including TRBV6-2 and TRBV6-3, as they were indistinguishable.

Germline CDR1 reads SGHTA; CDR2 reads FQGNSA. V dropped 5 bases and J dropped 0; count of bases not matched to a gene: 4. The length of the CDR3 is 15 residues. The chain uses TRBV7-2 and TRBJ2-3; 8 bases fit TRBD2. The sequencing input was PBMCs. The source of this sequence is a female donor in good health and CMV-seropositive. This chain's CDR3 is CASSNERGSTDTQYF. In DNA, the CDR3 is TGTGCCAGCAGCAACGAGCGGGGGAGCACAGATACGCAGTATTTT.